Listed here is a single T cell receptor (beta chain). The multiple sclerosis controls were treatment-naive patients with relapsing-remitting disease that was stable or active. The sample comes from a study of CD8 T cells in Susac syndrome. The CDR3 consists of 13 residues. After removal of 3 bases from V and 8 bases from J, the junction contained 4 bases not matched to a gene. Germline V CDR1 and CDR2: SGHNT, YYREEE (reference sequence). Random hexamers primed reverse transcription of roughly 0.5 to 1 ug RNA. TCR beta CDR3 was amplified by immunoSEQ multiplex PCR. This amplification extended across 54 Vbeta and 13 Jbeta segments. Each CDR3 protein is one row after TCRdb ran MiXCR on the immunoSEQ multiplex PCR reads. The table records 180,000 or so distinct CDR3 sequences, 90% to 95% of them present only once.

This TCR derives from a human donor with multiple sclerosis. The sequencing input was CD4+ T cells from PBMCs. The chain links TRBV5-4 to TRBJ1-1; 10 bases align to TRBD1. The CDR3 is CASSWGQGIEAFF. CDR3 bases: TGTGCCAGCAGCTGGGGACAGGGGATAGAAGCTTTCTTT.